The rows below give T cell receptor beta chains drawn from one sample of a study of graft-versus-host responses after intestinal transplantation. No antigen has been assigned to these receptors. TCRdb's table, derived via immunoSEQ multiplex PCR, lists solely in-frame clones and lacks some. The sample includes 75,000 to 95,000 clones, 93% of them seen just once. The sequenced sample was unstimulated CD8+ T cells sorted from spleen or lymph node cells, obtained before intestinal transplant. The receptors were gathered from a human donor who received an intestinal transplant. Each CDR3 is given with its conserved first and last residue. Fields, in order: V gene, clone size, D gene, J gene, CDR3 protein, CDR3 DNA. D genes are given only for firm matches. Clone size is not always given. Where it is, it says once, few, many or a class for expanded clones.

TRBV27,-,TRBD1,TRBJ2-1,CASSFAGTGYNEQFF,TGTGCCAGCAGTTTTGCCGGGACAGGGTACAATGAGCAGTTCTTC
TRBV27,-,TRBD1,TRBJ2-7,CASSLVGQGGEQYF,TGTGCCAGCAGTTTAGTTGGACAGGGGGGGGAGCAGTACTTC
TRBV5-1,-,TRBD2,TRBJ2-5,CASSFLPSASGETQYF,TGCGCCAGCAGCTTCCTTCCCTCGGCTAGCGGGGAGACCCAGTACTTC
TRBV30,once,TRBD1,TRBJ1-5,CAWSAGNRGNQHF,TGTGCCTGGAGTGCGGGAAACAGGGGGAACCAGCATTTT
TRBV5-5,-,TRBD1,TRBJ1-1,CASRTEQGAQKAFF,TGTGCCAGCAGGACTGAACAGGGGGCGCAGAAAGCTTTCTTT
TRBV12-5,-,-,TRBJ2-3,CASGLSSRGWVEADTQYF,TGTGCTAGTGGTTTGTCCTCTCGAGGGTGGGTGGAAGCAGATACGCAGTATTTT
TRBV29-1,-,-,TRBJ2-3,CSVEEGQGSTDTQYF,TGCAGCGTTGAAGAGGGTCAGGGGAGCACAGATACGCAGTATTTT
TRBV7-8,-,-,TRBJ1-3,CASSLGGSGHPTGNTIYF,TGTGCCAGCAGCTTAGGAGGTAGCGGCCACCCCACTGGAAACACCATATATTTT
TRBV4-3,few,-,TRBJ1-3,CASSQDRENTIYF,TGCGCCAGCAGCCAAGATCGCGAAAACACCATATATTTT
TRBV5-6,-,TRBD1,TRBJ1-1,CASGGDSVIAEAFF,TGTGCCAGCGGCGGGGACAGTGTAATCGCTGAAGCTTTCTTT
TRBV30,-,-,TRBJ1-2,CAWSSVGADYGYTF,TGTGCCTGGAGTTCCGTGGGGGCGGACTATGGCTACACCTTC
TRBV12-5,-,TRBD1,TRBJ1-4,CASAKQGSNEKLFF,TGTGCTAGTGCCAAACAGGGGTCTAATGAAAAACTGTTTTTT
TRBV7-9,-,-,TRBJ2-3,CASSLIFGGLLITDTQYF,TGTGCCAGCAGCTTAATTTTTGGGGGACTCCTAATCACAGATACGCAGTATTTT
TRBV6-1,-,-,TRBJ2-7,CASTSSYEQYF,TGTGCCAGCACGAGCTCCTACGAGCAGTACTTC
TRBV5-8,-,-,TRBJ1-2,CASSLNLIDGYTF,TGTGCCAGCAGCTTGAACTTGATTGATGGCTACACCTTC
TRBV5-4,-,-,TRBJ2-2,CASSGTATGELFF,TGTGCCAGCAGCGGCACAGCCACCGGGGAGCTGTTTTTT
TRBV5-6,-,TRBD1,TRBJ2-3,CASSLGTGIRTDTQYF,TGTGCCAGCAGCTTGGGGACAGGGATAAGAACAGATACGCAGTATTTT
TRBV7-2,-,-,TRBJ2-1,CASSFEGGPYNEQFF,TGTGCCAGCAGCTTTGAGGGGGGGCCCTACAATGAGCAGTTCTTC
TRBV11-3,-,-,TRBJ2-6,CASSSPGGTGNVLTF,TGTGCCAGCAGCTCCCCGGGGGGGACAGGGAACGTCCTGACTTTC
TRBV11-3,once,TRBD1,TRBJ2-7,CASSLGQGERYEQYF,TGTGCCAGCAGCTTGGGACAGGGGGAAAGATACGAGCAGTACTTC
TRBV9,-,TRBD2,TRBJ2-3,CASSGGGSLTDTQYF,TGTGCCAGCAGCGGCGGGGGATCTCTCACAGATACGCAGTATTTT
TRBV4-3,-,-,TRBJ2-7,CASSLDRGIGSYEQYF,TGCGCCAGCAGTCTAGACCGGGGAATCGGTAGCTACGAGCAGTACTTC
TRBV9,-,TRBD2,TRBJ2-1,CASSAGGTSGGLDEQFF,TGTGCCAGCAGCGCGGGGGGAACTAGCGGGGGGCTGGATGAGCAGTTCTTC
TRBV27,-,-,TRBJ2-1,CASSPTSGEQFF,TGTGCCAGCAGTCCGACGTCGGGGGAGCAGTTCTTC
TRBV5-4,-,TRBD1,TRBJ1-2,CASSLEAGGNGYTF,TGTGCCAGCAGCTTGGAGGCAGGGGGTAATGGCTACACCTTC
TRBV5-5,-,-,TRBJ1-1,CASSLETGDTEAFF,TGTGCCAGCAGCTTGGAAACAGGTGACACTGAAGCTTTCTTT
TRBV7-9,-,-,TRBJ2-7,CASSLSQGSHEQYF,TGTGCCAGCAGCCTCAGCCAGGGATCCCACGAGCAGTACTTC
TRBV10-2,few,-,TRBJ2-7,CASGGYEQYF,TGCGCCAGTGGAGGGTACGAGCAGTACTTC
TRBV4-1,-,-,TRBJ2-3,CASSQDSRVDTQYF,TGCGCCAGCAGCCAAGACAGCCGGGTGGATACGCAGTATTTT
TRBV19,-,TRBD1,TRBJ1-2,CASNIQGSGYTF,TGTGCCAGTAATATACAGGGGTCGGGCTACACCTTC
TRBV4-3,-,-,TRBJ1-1,CASSPGADTEAFF,TGCGCCAGCAGCCCGGGTGCCGACACTGAAGCTTTCTTT
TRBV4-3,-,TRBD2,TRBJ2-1,CASSQDAGEGSNEQFF,TGCGCCAGCAGCCAAGATGCGGGAGAAGGGTCTAATGAGCAGTTCTTC
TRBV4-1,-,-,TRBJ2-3,CASSQGASTDTQYF,TGCGCCAGCAGCCAAGGAGCGAGCACAGATACGCAGTATTTT
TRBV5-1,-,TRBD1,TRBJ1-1,CASSSPTGGTGYAPEAFF,TGCGCCAGCAGCTCGCCGACAGGAGGGACAGGTTATGCTCCTGAAGCTTTCTTT
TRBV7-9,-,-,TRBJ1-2,CASSLGHALVGQYYGYTF,TGTGCCAGCAGCTTAGGCCATGCCCTAGTCGGTCAGTACTATGGCTACACCTTC
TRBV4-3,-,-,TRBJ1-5,CASSHLGSNQPQHF,TGCGCCAGCAGCCACCTCGGTAGCAATCAGCCCCAGCATTTT
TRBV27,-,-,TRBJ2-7,CASSPPARVYEQYF,TGTGCCAGCAGTCCCCCCGCGAGGGTCTACGAGCAGTACTTC
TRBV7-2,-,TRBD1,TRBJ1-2,CASSRAGGAAYGYTF,TGTGCCAGCAGCAGAGCAGGGGGCGCGGCTTATGGCTACACCTTC
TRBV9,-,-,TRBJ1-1,CASRDLTGYTEAFF,TGTGCCAGCAGGGACCTGACAGGTTACACTGAAGCTTTCTTT
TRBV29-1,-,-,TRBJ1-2,CSVESGSTF,TGCAGCGTTGAATCGGGGTCCACCTTC
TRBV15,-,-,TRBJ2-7,CATSTAVGVRSYEQYF,TGTGCCACCAGCACGGCTGTCGGGGTACGCTCCTACGAGCAGTACTTC
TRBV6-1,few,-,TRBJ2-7,CASSHSYEQYF,TGTGCCAGCAGTCACTCCTACGAGCAGTACTTC